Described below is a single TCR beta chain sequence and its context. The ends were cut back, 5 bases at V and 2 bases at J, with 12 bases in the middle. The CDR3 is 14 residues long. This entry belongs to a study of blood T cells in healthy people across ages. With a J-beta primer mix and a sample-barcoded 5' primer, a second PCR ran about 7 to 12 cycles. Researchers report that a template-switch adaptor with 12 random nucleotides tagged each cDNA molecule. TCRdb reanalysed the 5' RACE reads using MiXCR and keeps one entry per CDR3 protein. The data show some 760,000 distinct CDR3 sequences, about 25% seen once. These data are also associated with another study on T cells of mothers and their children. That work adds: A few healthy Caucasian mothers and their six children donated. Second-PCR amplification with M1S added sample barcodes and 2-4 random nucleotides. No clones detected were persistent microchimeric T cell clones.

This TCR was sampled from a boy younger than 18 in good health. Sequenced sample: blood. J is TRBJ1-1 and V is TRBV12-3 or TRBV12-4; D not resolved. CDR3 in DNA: TGTGCCAGCAGTCTAAGCAGTACTAACACTGAAGCTTTCTTT. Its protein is CASSLSSTNTEAFF.